Listed here are 19 T cell receptor beta chains from one sample, sequenced in a study of response to subunit inactivated influenza vaccine. TCRdb called the RT-PCR reads again in MiXCR, with one record for every CDR3 protein. The sample contains hundreds of thousands of distinct CDR3 sequences, over 11% of which appear only once. The sample in question was PBMCs from blood, obtained 14 to 15 days before vaccination. The receptors stem from a man aged 50-60 years who received an inactivated influenza vaccine.

As regards this clonotype: A much larger clone differs from this one at a single base, so this may be a read error. This sequence joins TRBV5-5 and TRBJ2-7; 11 bases line up with TRBD2. The CDR3 is 15 amino acids. Germline V gene sequence: CDR1 SGHKS, CDR2 YYEKEE (reference sequence). V dropped 3 bases and J dropped 2; count of bases not matched to a gene: 4. The CDR3 loop reads CASSSGLAAPYEQYF. DNA of the CDR3: TGTGCCAGCAGCTCGGGACTAGCGGCCCCCTACGAGCAGTACTTC.

V and J are TRBV20-1 and TRBJ2-3; D is tentatively TRBD1 or TRBD2 (7 bases each). With 6 bases removed from V and 4 bases from J, the gap between germline ends came to 20 bases. In germline, CDR1 is DFQATT, CDR2 SNEGSKA (reference sequence). This CDR3 contains 15 residues. CDR3 amino acids: CSASGGGGVADTQYF. The CDR3 DNA follows: TGCAGTGCCTCCGGGGGAGGGGGCGTCGCAGATACGCAGTATTTT.

This clonotype was counted at least ten times. The chain combines TRBV6-2 or TRBV6-3 with TRBJ2-2, with D unclear. Looked up from germline, CDR1 is MNHEY and CDR2 is SVGEGT. CDR3 length equals 13 residues. Trimming pared 6 bases from V and 4 bases from J, leaving 9 bases between. For the CDR3, the DNA is TGTGCCAGCAGCCGAACACTCACCGGGGAGCTGTTTTTT. Translated, it gives CASSRTLTGELFF.

This clonotype was counted a few times. The V and J genes are TRBV9 and TRBJ2-7; D ambiguous. V was trimmed by 1 base and J by 4 bases, leaving 9 bases between them. The CDR3 is made up of 13 amino acids. The germline V gene has CDR1 SGDLS and CDR2 YYNGEE. The CDR3 sequence: CASSVSPIYEQYF. As DNA, the CDR3 is TGTGCCAGCAGCGTATCTCCCATTTACGAGCAGTACTTC.

CDR3 DNA sequence: TGCGCCAGCAGCCAAGGACTCGGCACTGAAGCTTTCTTT. It yields the protein CASSQGLGTEAFF. The rearrangement joins TRBV5-1 to TRBJ1-1; D uncertain. This CDR3 region has 13 residues. Germline CDR1 reads SGHRS; CDR2 reads YFSETQ. V shed 4 bases and J shed 4 bases, with 11 bases lying between them.

This clonotype has just a few counts. The chain uses TRBV29-1 and TRBJ1-2, with 7 bases lining up with TRBD1. V trimming: 3 bases; J trimming: 5 bases; junction bases outside the gene matches: 6. This CDR3 contains 13 residues. The germline CDR1 and CDR2 sequences are SQVTM and ANQGSEA. The CDR3 region has the DNA TGCAGCGTTGAGGCCGGGACAGAATATGGCTACACCTTC. Encoded protein: CSVEAGTEYGYTF.

CDR3: CATSTRTSSYEQYF. The CDR3 nucleotides are TGTGCCACCAGCACGAGGACAAGCTCCTACGAGCAGTACTTC. The rearrangement uses TRBV15 and TRBJ2-7, with D tentatively TRBD1 (5 bases). The germline CDR1 and CDR2 sequences are LNHNV and YYDKDF (reference sequence). Trimming stripped 4 bases from V and 0 bases from J, with 10 bases between. The length of the CDR3 is 14 residues.

The chain uses TRBV6-1 and TRBJ2-5; D remains ambiguous. This CDR3 is 16 amino acids long. The V end was cut by 6 bases, the J end by 4 bases, with 21 bases between. From germline, CDR1 is MNHNS and CDR2 SASEGT. The CDR3 DNA follows: TGTGCCAGCAGAAGCACAAGGTCGGGTTTGGGAGAGACCCAGTACTTC. Translating it yields CASRSTRSGLGETQYF.

This clonotype was counted only a few times. This chain joins TRBV7-2 and TRBJ2-1; 7 bases match TRBD2. The CDR3 length is 15 residues. Germline-derived CDR1 and CDR2 are SGHTA and FQGNSA. Trimming removed 6 bases from V and 10 bases from J; junction bases left unmatched: 15. This chain's CDR3 is CASRGNPLQLAEQFF. As DNA, the CDR3 is TGTGCCAGCAGGGGGAATCCGCTCCAACTAGCGGAGCAGTTCTTC.

The chain employs TRBV5-8 and TRBJ1-2; D gene uncertain. The V gene's germline CDR1 is SGHTS and CDR2 YDEGEE. Trimming removed 0 bases at V and 7 bases at J, with 13 bases between. This CDR3 contains 14 residues. CDR3 loop: CASSLERRVPGYTF. The CDR3 DNA reads TGTGCCAGCAGCTTGGAGCGTAGGGTACCTGGCTACACCTTC.

This clonotype was counted a few times. The V call is TRBV20-1, the J call TRBJ2-1; the D call may be TRBD1 or TRBD2 (5 bases each). This CDR3 contains 12 residues. CDR1 is DFQATT, CDR2 SNEGSKA, per germline (reference sequence). Deletions cut 4 bases from V and 9 bases from J, with 13 bases between. The CDR3 DNA sequence: TGCAGTGCTACCGGGGCTTGGGGTGAGCAGTTCTTC. Amino acids: CSATGAWGEQFF.

This clonotype was picked up a small number of times. V gene TRBV7-2 combines with J gene TRBJ2-5; 9 nucleotides agree with TRBD1. The CDR3 has 15 residues. The V and J ends lost 5 bases and 5 bases, in that order; junction bases with no gene match: 9. Germline CDR1 reads SGHTA; CDR2 reads FQGNSA. The chain's CDR3 is CASSADRGRVETQYF. CDR3 DNA: TGTGCCAGCAGCGCTGACAGGGGGAGAGTCGAGACCCAGTACTTC.

As regards this clonotype: It may be a read error: a sequence one base away is much more abundant. This rearrangement joins TRBV11-2 to TRBJ2-1, with D unclear. The germline V gene encodes CDR1 SGHAT and CDR2 FQNNGV. Trimming removed 3 bases at V and 3 bases at J, with 9 bases between. The CDR3 runs to 14 residues. CDR3 DNA sequence: TGTGCCAGCAGCTTCCGCTGGAACTACAATGAGCAGTTCTTC. This gives the protein CASSFRWNYNEQFF.

The chain links TRBV27 to TRBJ2-7; 10 nucleotides line up with TRBD2. This CDR3 region has 15 residues. V was pared by 6 bases and J by 2 bases, with 7 bases of the junction left unmatched. Germline V gene lookup returns CDR1 MNHEY and CDR2 SMNVEV (reference sequence). Here the CDR3 reads CASRRTSGVTYEQYF. DNA for the CDR3: TGTGCCAGCAGACGCACTAGCGGGGTCACCTACGAGCAGTACTTC.

The chain recombines TRBV12-3 or TRBV12-4 with TRBJ1-5; D remains unclear. The CDR3 loop spans 15 amino acids. Trimming took 3 bases from V and 4 from J, leaving 13 bases between them. CDR3 nucleotide sequence: TGTGCCAGCAGTTTCGGCGCGCTGGGGAATCAGCCCCAGCATTTT. It codes for CASSFGALGNQPQHF.

This clonotype was picked up many times. The rearrangement links TRBV29-1 to TRBJ1-2; D is perhaps TRBD1 (6 bases). Germline CDR1 reads SQVTM; CDR2 reads ANQGSEA. CDR3 length equals 14 residues. V lost 6 bases, J lost 6 bases, and 20 bases lay in between. The CDR3 sequence is CSVVNGGRGNGYTF. The CDR3 bases are TGCAGCGTAGTTAACGGGGGGCGCGGGAATGGCTACACCTTC.

The chain is built from TRBV12-3 or TRBV12-4 and TRBJ2-7, with 9 bases matching TRBD2. The V segment lost 0 bases and the J segment 6 bases; nucleotides outside the gene matches: 6. This CDR3 contains 15 residues. The CDR3 DNA follows: TGTGCCAGCAGTTTAGCGGGGGGACTAGCTGGCGAGCAGTACTTC. Translated, it gives CASSLAGGLAGEQYF.

The chain combines TRBV20-1 with TRBJ2-7; maybe TRBD2 (6 bases). The CDR3 covers 15 residues. Between the trimmed V and J ends, which lost 0 bases and 1 base, there was a span of 13 bases. CDR1 DFQATT and CDR2 SNEGSKA come from the germline V gene (reference sequence). The CDR3 coding sequence is TGCAGTGCTAGAGATGGTCGGCTAGCGTCCTACGAGCAGTACTTC. This sequence encodes CSARDGRLASYEQYF.

This clonotype was picked up a small number of times. The J gene is TRBJ2-3, the V gene TRBV12-5; no firm D call. Between the trimmed V and J ends, which lost 2 bases and 2 bases, there was a span of 5 bases. The germline gives CDR1 LGHNT, CDR2 FRNRAP. The CDR3 is 13 amino acids. CDR3 in amino acids: CASGLHATDTQYF. The DNA for the CDR3 is TGTGCTAGTGGTTTGCACGCCACAGATACGCAGTATTTT. The whole variable domain, remainder taken from reference TRBV12-5 and TRBJ2-3, is DARVTQTPRHKVTEMGQEVTMRCQPILGHNTVFWYRQTMMQGLELLAYFRNRAPLDDSGMPKDRFSAEMPDATLATLKIQPSEPRDSAVYFCASGLHATDTQYFGPGTRLTVL.